Listed here are 5 T cell receptor beta chains from one sample, sequenced in a study of T-cell reconstitution after alpha-beta-depleted transplantation in children. Construction of the TCRbeta library involved unique molecular identifiers. TCRdb re-called the PCR reads with MiXCR, one entry per CDR3 protein. In the table there are over 550,000 distinct CDR3 sequences, under 12% of which are singletons. The source was PBMCs from the stem cell graft donor, collected from the stem cell graft. The receptors were gathered from a human donor who donated a stem cell graft to a child with acute myeloid leukemia.

There are many counts of this clonotype. The chain combines TRBV4-3 with TRBJ2-7, with D tentatively TRBD1 (6 bases). The CDR3 covers 15 residues. The V gene lost 4 bases and the J gene lost 2 bases, with 15 bases spanning the gap. In germline, CDR1 is LGHNA, CDR2 YSLEER. This CDR3 reads CASSLLTGGTYEQYF. The CDR3 DNA is TGCGCCAGCAGCCTACTGACAGGTGGGACCTACGAGCAGTACTTC.

The chain uses TRBV10-3 and TRBJ1-4, with a tentative D call TRBD1 (5 bases). This CDR3 spans 13 amino acids. Between the trimmed V and J ends, which lost 7 bases and 8 bases, there was a span of 14 bases. Germline V gene data show CDR1 as ENHRY and CDR2 as SYGVKD. Written as DNA, the CDR3 is TGTGCCATCAACGCCGGCCAGGGAGAAAAACTGTTTTTT. It specifies CAINAGQGEKLFF.

With regard to this clonotype: This may be a read error, as it is one base from a much larger clone. The CDR3, as DNA: TGCGCCAGCAGCTGGACCGGGACACCGGAGGGAAAACTGTTTTTT. Its protein is CASSWTGTPEGKLFF. The gene calls are TRBV5-1 and TRBJ1-4; maybe TRBD1 (6 bases). Germline CDR1 is SGHRS and CDR2 is YFSETQ. The V and J ends lost 3 bases and 10 bases respectively, with 19 bases between them. This CDR3 is built from 15 residues.

This clonotype has a handful of counts. The chain employs TRBV20-1 and TRBJ2-1, with 7 bases aligning to TRBD2. The CDR3 has 15 amino acids. The V gene's germline CDR1 is DFQATT and CDR2 SNEGSKA (reference sequence). J gave up 6 bases and V 0 bases, and 8 bases lay outside the gene matches. The CDR3 region is CSARDPAGSFNEQFF. For the CDR3, the DNA is TGCAGTGCTAGAGACCCAGCGGGGTCGTTCAATGAGCAGTTCTTC.

This clonotype was detected ten times or more. The genes are TRBV5-1 and TRBJ1-1; 9 bases fit TRBD1. Germline V gives CDR1 SGHRS, CDR2 YFSETQ. J was trimmed by 3 bases and V by 0 bases; bases with no gene match: 3. The CDR3 runs 15 residues. This chain's CDR3 is CASSLDGTGHTEAFF. CDR3 coding DNA: TGCGCCAGCAGCTTGGACGGGACAGGGCACACTGAAGCTTTCTTT.